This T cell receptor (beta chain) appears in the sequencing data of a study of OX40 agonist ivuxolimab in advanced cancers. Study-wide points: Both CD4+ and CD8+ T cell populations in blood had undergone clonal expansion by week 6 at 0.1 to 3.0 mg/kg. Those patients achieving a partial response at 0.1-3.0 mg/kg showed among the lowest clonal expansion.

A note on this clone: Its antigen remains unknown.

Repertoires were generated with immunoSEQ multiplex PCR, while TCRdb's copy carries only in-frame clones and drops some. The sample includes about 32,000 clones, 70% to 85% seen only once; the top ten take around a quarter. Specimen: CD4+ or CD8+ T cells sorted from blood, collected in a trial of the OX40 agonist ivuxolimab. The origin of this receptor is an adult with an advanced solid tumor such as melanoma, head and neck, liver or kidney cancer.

For the CDR3, the DNA is TGCGCCAGCAGCTTGGCGGGACTAGCGGGGGGCCCAGGCGAGACCCAGTACTTC. This gives the protein CASSLAGLAGGPGETQYF. V usage is TRBV5-1 and J usage is TRBJ2-5; TRBD2 aligns across 15 bases. There are 18 residues in the CDR3. Germline CDR1 SGHRS, CDR2 YFSETQ. The V gene end was trimmed by 0 bases and the J gene end by 5 bases; junction bases not matched to a gene: 8.